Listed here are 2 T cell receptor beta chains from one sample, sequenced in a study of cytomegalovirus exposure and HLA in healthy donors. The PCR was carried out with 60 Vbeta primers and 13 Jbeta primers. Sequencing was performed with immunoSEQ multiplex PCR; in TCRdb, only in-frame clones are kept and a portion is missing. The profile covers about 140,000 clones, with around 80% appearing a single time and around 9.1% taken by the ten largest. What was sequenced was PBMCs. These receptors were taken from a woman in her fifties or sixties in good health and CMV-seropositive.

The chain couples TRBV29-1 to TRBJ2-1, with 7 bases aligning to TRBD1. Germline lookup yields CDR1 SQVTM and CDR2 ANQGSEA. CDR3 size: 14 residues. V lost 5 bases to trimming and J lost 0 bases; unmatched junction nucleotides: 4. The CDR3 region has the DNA TGCAGCGTTTATAGGGGGCGCTCCTACAATGAGCAGTTCTTC. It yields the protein CSVYRGRSYNEQFF.

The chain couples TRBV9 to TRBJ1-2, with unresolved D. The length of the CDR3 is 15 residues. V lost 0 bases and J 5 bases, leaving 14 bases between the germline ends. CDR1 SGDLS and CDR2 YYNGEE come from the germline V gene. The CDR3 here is CASSVEFLPVYGYTF. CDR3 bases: TGTGCCAGCAGCGTAGAGTTTTTGCCAGTTTATGGCTACACCTTC.